This T cell receptor beta chain comes out of a study of blood T cell repertoires in COVID-19. Study background: Whether acute or convalescent, the COVID-19 samples came from the United States, Italy and Spain.

Deletions cut 5 bases from V and 9 bases from J, with 11 bases between. Germline V gene lookup returns CDR1 SGHNT and CDR2 YENEEA. The CDR3 covers 12 residues. The method was immunoSEQ multiplex PCR; TCRdb's version includes in-frame clones alone and lacks a portion of them. The top ten clones hold about 0.99% of a sample with some 250,000 clones, 70% to 90% of them seen once. This chain joins TRBV11-3 and TRBJ2-1, with D possibly being TRBD2 (5 bases). Sequenced input: peripheral blood. The TCR sequence derives from a woman aged 40 to 55 who had recovered from COVID-19. The CDR3 bases are TGTGCCAGCAGCCAAGGACTGCGTGAGCAGTTCTTC. Its translation is CASSQGLREQFF.